This TCR beta chain was captured by sequencing in a study of sequential checkpoint blockade in melanoma. Looking at the study overall: First-line arms were nivolumab then ipilimumab, or the reverse, randomized 1:1. After both sequences, patients received maintenance nivolumab.

The CDR3 has 15 residues. The V end lost 5 bases, the J end lost 2 bases, and 16 bases lay between the germline ends. The V gene's germline CDR1 is SGHNT and CDR2 YENEEA. This sample's treatment: randomized to nivolumab then ipilimumab (arm A) or the reverse (arm B). DNA-damaging chemotherapy had not been given to any patient beforehand. Sorted cells were live CD3+CD8+, lacking CD19 and CD56, from PBMCs. Libraries were prepared by immunoSEQ multiplex PCR; TCRdb keeps only in-frame clonotypes and omits some of them. Here the sample spans more than 20,000 clones, approximately 82% being singletons. The specimen was CD8+ T cells sorted from blood (inferred from file names), collected from a patient given nivolumab and ipilimumab in sequence. The rearrangement joins TRBV11-3 to TRBJ2-7; possible D gene TRBD2, 6 bases. The sequence was collected from a human donor with melanoma. CDR3: CASSGAGISTYEQYF. In nucleotides, the CDR3 is TGTGCCAGCAGCGGAGCGGGCATAAGCACCTACGAGCAGTACTTC. The variable domain in full, with the rest retrieved from reference TRBV11-3 and TRBJ2-7, is EAGVVQSPRYKIIEKKQPVAFWCNPISGHNTLYWYLQNLGQGPELLIRYENEEAVDDSQLPKDRFSAERLKGVDSTLKIQPAELGDSAVYLCASSGAGISTYEQYFGPGTRLTVT.